The T cell receptor beta chain under discussion was sequenced for a study of brain T cells in children with intractable seizures. Time point noted: blood from clinic visit 5 months post-surgery; TSC patient then seizure free. Only cases whose brain tissue showed the highest T cell transcript signatures were sequenced. Patients received at least one anti-epileptic drug before surgery. The data were produced by immunoSEQ multiplex PCR, yet TCRdb's version contains in-frame clones alone and is incomplete. The sample shows 340,000 or so clones, 93% of them seen only once. With respect to this clone: The antigen remains undetermined.

Points from the study as a whole: HCMV serostatus was not known, and viral specificity came from CDR3 similarity only. Clones missing pre-surgery may reflect undersampling of that blood sample.

The CDR3 totals 15 residues. The germline V and J ends were trimmed by 2 bases and 1 base, with 9 bases remaining between them. The germline V gene has CDR1 LNHDA and CDR2 SQIVND (reference sequence). The TCR was taken from a boy under three years old with tuberous sclerosis and intractable seizures. The chain recombines TRBV19 with TRBJ1-5, with D unresolved. Sample: peripheral blood, taken 5 to 6 months after surgery. The CDR3 region has the DNA TGTGCCAGTAGTATAATCCGGGCAAGCAATCAGCCCCAGCATTTT. This gives the protein CASSIIRASNQPQHF.